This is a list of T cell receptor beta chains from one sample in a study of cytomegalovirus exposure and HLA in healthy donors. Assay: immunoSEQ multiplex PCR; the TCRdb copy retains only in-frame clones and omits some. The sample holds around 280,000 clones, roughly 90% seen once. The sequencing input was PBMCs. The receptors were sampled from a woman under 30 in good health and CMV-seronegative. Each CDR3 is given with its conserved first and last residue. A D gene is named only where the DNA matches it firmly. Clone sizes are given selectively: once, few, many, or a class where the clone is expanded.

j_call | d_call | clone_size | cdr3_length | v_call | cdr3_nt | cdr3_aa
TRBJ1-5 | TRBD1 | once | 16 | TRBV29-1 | TGCAGTTCAGGGACAGGCCCCCCCCGAAGCAATCAGCCCCAGCATTTT | CSSGTGPPRSNQPQHF
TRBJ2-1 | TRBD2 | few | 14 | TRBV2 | TGTGCCAGCAGTATGACTAGCCGCTACAATGAGCAGTTCTTC | CASSMTSRYNEQFF
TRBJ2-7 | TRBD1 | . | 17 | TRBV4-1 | TGCGCCAGCAGCCAAGAGATGGTCCCAGACAGGGCCTACGAGCAGTACTTC | CASSQEMVPDRAYEQYF
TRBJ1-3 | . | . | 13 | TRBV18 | TGTGCCAGCTCACCAAATGAGTCTAACACCATATATTTT | CASSPNESNTIYF
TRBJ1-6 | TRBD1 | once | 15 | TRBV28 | TGTGCCAGCAGCTCCGGACAGGGATTGAATTCACCCCTCCACTTT | CASSSGQGLNSPLHF
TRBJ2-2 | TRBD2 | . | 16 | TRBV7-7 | TGTGCTAGCACTCAAGGACTAGCGGCGAACACCGGGGAGCTGTTTTTT | CASTQGLAANTGELFF
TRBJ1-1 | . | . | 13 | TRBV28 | TGTGCCAGCAGTTTGGGGCCTGCCTTGGGGGCTTTCTTT | CASSLGPALGAFF
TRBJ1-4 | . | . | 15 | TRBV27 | TGTGCCAGCAAAAGAAAGGGGTCCAACAATGAAAAACTGTTTTTT | CASKRKGSNNEKLFF
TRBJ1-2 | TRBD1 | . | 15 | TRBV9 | TGTGCCAGCAGCGATACGGGACAGAAAGGTTCTGGCTACACCTTC | CASSDTGQKGSGYTF
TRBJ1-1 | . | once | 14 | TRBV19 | TGTGCCAGTAGTATAACCTCGAGTGGCACTGAAGCTTTCTTT | CASSITSSGTEAFF
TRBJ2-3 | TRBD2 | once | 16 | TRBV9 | TGTGCCAGCAGCTGGGGGCGGGGGGTTAGCACAGATACGCAGTATTTT | CASSWGRGVSTDTQYF
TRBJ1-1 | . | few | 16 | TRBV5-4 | TGTGCCAGCAGCCCCCCCGGAACAGGTCTGAGAACTGAAGCTTTCTTT | CASSPPGTGLRTEAFF
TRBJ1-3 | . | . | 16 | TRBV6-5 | TGTGCCAGCAGTTACTCGGGGGGTATCTCTGGAAACACCATATATTTT | CASSYSGGISGNTIYF
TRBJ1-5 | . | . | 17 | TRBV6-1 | TGTGCCAGCAGTGGGTGGGGCCGTCCGGGGGGCAATCAGCCCCAGCATTTT | CASSGWGRPGGNQPQHF
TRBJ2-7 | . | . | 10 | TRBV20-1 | TGCAGTGCTAATGGCCACGAGCAGTACTTC | CSANGHEQYF
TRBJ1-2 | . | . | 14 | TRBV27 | TGTGCCAGCAGTCACAGGACAGAGCCCTATGGCTACACCTTC | CASSHRTEPYGYTF
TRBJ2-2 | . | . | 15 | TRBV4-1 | TGCGCCAGCAGCCCCCTGGGGCTGAACACCGGGGAGCTGTTTTTT | CASSPLGLNTGELFF
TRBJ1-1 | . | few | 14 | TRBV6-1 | TGTGCCAGCAGTGAACCGGGTATGAACACTGAAGCTTTCTTT | CASSEPGMNTEAFF
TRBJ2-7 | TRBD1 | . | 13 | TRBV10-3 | TGTGCCATCGGGACAGGGGAATCCTACGAGCAGTACTTC | CAIGTGESYEQYF
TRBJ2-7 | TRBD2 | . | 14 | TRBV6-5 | TGTGCCAGCAGCCTAGCGGCCCCCTCCTACGAGCAGTACTTC | CASSLAAPSYEQYF
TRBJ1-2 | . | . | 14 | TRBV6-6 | TGTGCCAGCAGTTACTTGGGGGAGGGGTTTGGCTACACCTTC | CASSYLGEGFGYTF
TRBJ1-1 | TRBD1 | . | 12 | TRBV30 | TGTGCCTGGAGCTCCGGGACAGGAGAAGCTTTCTTT | CAWSSGTGEAFF
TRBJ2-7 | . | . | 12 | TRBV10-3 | TGTGCCATCAGTGACGGTGGCTACGAGCAGTACTTC | CAISDGGYEQYF
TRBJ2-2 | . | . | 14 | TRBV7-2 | TGTGCCAGCAGCCCCCTGGGACTCCACGGGGAGCTGTTTTTT | CASSPLGLHGELFF
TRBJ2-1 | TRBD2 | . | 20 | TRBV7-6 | TGTGCCAGCAGCCCCAATGGACTAGCTGGGGGCCGGGCGGGATCTAGGGAGCAGTTCTTC | CASSPNGLAGGRAGSREQFF
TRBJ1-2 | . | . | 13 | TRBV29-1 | TGCAGCGTTGAAGGGGGGGTTACAAGCAGCTACACCTTC | CSVEGGVTSSYTF
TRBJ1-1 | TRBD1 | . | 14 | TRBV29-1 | TGCAGCGTGGAGACAGGGGGTGAGGACACTGAAGCTTTCTTT | CSVETGGEDTEAFF
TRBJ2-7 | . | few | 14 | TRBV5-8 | TGTGCCACCCTTGGGCAGGCGAGCTCCTACGAGCAGTACTTC | CATLGQASSYEQYF
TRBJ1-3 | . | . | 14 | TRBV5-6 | TGTGCCAGCAGCTTGTTTAGCTCTGGAAACACCATATATTTT | CASSLFSSGNTIYF
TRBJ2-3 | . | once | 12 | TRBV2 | TGTGCCAGCAGTGGGGCCCTTCGGGACAATTATTTT | CASSGALRDNYF
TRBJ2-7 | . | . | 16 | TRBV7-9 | TGTGCCAGCAGCTCCCTAGTCCCCAGGGACTCCTACGAGCAGTACTTC | CASSSLVPRDSYEQYF
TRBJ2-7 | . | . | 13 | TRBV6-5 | TGTGCCAGCACCCAAGACAGCTCGGACGAGCAGTACTTC | CASTQDSSDEQYF
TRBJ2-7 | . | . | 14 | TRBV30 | TGTGCCTGGAGGGAGGCCTCCAAGTCCTACGAGCAGTACTTC | CAWREASKSYEQYF
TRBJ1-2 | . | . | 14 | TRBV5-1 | TGCGCCAGCAGCTCGGACAGCTCTTCGGGTGGCTACACCTTC | CASSSDSSSGGYTF
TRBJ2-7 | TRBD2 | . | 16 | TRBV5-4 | TGTGCCAGCAGCCCTAGCGGGGGCCCTAACTCCTACGAGCAGTACTTC | CASSPSGGPNSYEQYF
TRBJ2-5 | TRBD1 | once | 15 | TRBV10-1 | TGCGCCAGCAGTGAAACAGGGGCTTCGTGGGAGACCCAGTACTTC | CASSETGASWETQYF
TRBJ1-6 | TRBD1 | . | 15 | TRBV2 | TGTGCCAGCAGTGATTCTGGACAGGGAATGTCACCCCTCCACTTT | CASSDSGQGMSPLHF
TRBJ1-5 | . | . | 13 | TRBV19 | TGTGCCAGTAGGAGCGGTGTCAATCAGCCCCAGCATTTT | CASRSGVNQPQHF
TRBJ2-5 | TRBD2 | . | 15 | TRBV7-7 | TGTGCCAGCAGCGCCGGGACTACCCCTCGAGAGACCCAGTACTTC | CASSAGTTPRETQYF
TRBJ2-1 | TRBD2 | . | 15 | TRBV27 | TGTGCCAGCCATCTAGCGGGGGGTTCCTACAATGAGCAGTTCTTC | CASHLAGGSYNEQFF
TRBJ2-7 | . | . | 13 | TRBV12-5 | TGTGCTAGTGGTTTGTCTGGGGGGTACGAGCAGTACTTC | CASGLSGGYEQYF
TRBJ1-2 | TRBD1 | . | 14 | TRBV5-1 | TGCGCCAGCAGCGCCGGACAGGGTAACTATGGCTACACCTTC | CASSAGQGNYGYTF
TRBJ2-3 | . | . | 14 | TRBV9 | TGTGCCAGCAGCGTGGGGGGTGTTTTGGATACGCAGTATTTT | CASSVGGVLDTQYF
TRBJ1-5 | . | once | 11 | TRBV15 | TGTGCCACCTTTATCAATCAGCCCCAGCATTTT | CATFINQPQHF
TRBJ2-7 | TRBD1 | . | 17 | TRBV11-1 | TGTGCCAGCAGCTCGAAAATGGCGGGACAGGGGTTCTACGAGCAGTACTTC | CASSSKMAGQGFYEQYF
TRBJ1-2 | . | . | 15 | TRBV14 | TGTGCCAGCAGCCTGGGAGTTGGGGCTAACTATGGCTACACCTTC | CASSLGVGANYGYTF
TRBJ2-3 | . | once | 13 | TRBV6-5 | TGTGCCAGCAGCAGATCTTACCCGGATACGCAGTATTTT | CASSRSYPDTQYF